Sequencing of this T cell receptor (beta chain) was carried out in a study of blood T cell repertoires in COVID-19. Whole-study context: T cells, B-cell-depleted T cells, or PBMCs supplied cDNA or gDNA.

Profiling relied on immunoSEQ multiplex PCR, and the TCRdb table lists in-frame clones only, not all of them. The sample holds 60,000 to 80,000 clones, 75% to 85% seen once. The germline V gene encodes CDR1 SSHAT and CDR2 FNYEAQ (reference sequence). The length of the CDR3 is 14 residues. V lost 5 bases and J lost 3, with 12 bases in between. This TCR was sampled from a man aged 50-60 years with acute or convalescent COVID-19. The chain has TRBV7-7 and TRBJ2-3; D possibly corresponds to TRBD2 (5 bases). The sample was peripheral blood. The CDR3 is CASSRTSATDTQYF. The CDR3 region has the DNA TGTGCCAGCAGCAGAACTAGTGCTACAGATACGCAGTATTTT. The full variable domain, completed using reference TRBV7-7 and TRBJ2-3, is GAGVSQSPRYKVTKRGQDVTLRCDPISSHATLYWYQQALGQGPEFLTYFNYEAQPDKSGLPSDRFSAERPEGSISTLTIQRTEQRDSAMYRCASSRTSATDTQYFGPGTRLTVL.